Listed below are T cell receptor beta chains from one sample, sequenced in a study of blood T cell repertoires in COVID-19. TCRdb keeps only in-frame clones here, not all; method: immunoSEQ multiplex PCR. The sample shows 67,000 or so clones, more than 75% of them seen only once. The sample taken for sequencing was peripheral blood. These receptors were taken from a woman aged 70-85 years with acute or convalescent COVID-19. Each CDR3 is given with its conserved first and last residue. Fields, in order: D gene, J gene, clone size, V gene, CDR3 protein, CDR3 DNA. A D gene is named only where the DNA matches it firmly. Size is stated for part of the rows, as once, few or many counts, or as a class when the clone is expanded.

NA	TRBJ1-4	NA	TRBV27	CASSRSRDSTNEKLFF	TGTGCCAGCAGCCGAAGCCGGGACTCAACTAATGAAAAACTGTTTTTT
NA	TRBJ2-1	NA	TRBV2	CASFPSSYNEQFF	TGTGCCAGCTTCCCCAGCTCCTACAATGAGCAGTTCTTC
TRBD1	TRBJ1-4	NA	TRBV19	CASNQGATNEKLFF	TGTGCCAGTAATCAGGGGGCGACTAATGAAAAACTGTTTTTT
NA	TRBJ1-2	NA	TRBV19	CASRRSLNYGYTF	TGTGCCAGTAGAAGGAGCCTTAACTATGGCTACACCTTC
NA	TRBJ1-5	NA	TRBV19	CASSIGGSGGHQPQHF	TGTGCCAGTAGTATTGGGGGGAGCGGGGGGCATCAGCCCCAGCATTTT
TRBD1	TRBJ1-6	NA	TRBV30	CAWSSDRSSYNSPLHF	TGTGCCTGGAGTTCGGACAGGAGCTCCTATAATTCACCCCTCCACTTT
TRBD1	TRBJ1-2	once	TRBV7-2	CASSPRTGQEGYTF	TGTGCCAGCAGCCCTCGGACAGGGCAGGAAGGCTACACCTTC
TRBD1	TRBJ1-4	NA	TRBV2	CASSDTSGGNEKLFF	TGTGCCAGCAGTGATACATCAGGGGGTAATGAAAAACTGTTTTTT
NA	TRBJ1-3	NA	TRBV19	CASSTPRVPSGNTIYF	TGTGCCAGTAGTACGCCCAGGGTCCCATCTGGAAACACCATATATTTT
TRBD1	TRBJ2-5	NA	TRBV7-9	CASSSRDRGRETQYF	TGTGCCAGCAGCTCGCGGGACAGGGGTCGAGAGACCCAGTACTTC
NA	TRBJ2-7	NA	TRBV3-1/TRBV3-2	CASSQLDKSGHPSYEQYF	TGTGCCAGCAGCCAACTGGACAAGTCGGGACACCCCTCCTACGAGCAGTACTTC
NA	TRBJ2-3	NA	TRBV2	CASSDGQITTDTQYF	TGTGCCAGCAGTGATGGACAGATCACCACAGATACGCAGTATTTT
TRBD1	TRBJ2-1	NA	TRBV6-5	CASSYDRGLYNEQFF	TGTGCCAGCAGTTACGACAGGGGGCTCTACAATGAGCAGTTCTTC
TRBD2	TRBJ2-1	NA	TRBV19	CASSIETPGLAMGAYNEQFF	TGTGCCAGTAGTATAGAGACCCCGGGACTAGCAATGGGCGCCTACAATGAGCAGTTCTTC
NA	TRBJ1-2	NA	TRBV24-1	CATSDDSPGAVGYTF	TGTGCCACCAGTGACGACTCCCCAGGGGCGGTTGGCTACACCTTC
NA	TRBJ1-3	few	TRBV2	CASRRGTPGNTIYF	TGTGCCAGCAGACGAGGGACACCCGGAAACACCATATATTTT
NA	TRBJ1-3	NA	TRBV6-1	CASSATRPVSGNTIYF	TGTGCCAGCAGTGCGACACGGCCCGTCTCTGGAAACACCATATATTTT
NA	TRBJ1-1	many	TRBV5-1	CASSLETGIETAFF	TGCGCCAGCAGCTTAGAAACAGGGATTGAGACGGCTTTCTTT
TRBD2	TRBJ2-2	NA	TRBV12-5	CASGFGLAGVTGELFF	TGTGCTAGTGGTTTTGGACTAGCGGGGGTCACCGGGGAGCTGTTTTTT
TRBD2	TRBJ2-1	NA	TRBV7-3	CASSFGSGDEQFF	TGTGCCAGCAGCTTTGGGAGCGGGGATGAGCAGTTCTTC
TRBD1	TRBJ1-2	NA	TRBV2	CASSAGQGYGYTF	TGTGCCAGCAGTGCAGGACAGGGTTATGGCTACACCTTC
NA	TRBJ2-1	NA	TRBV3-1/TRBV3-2	CASSQSGNSYNEQFF	TGTGCCAGCAGCCAATCAGGAAACTCCTACAATGAGCAGTTCTTC
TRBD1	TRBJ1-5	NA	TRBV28	CASSYRRQGGSNQPQHF	TGTGCCAGCAGTTATCGGCGACAGGGAGGAAGCAATCAGCCCCAGCATTTT
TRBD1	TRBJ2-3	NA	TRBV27	CASRPLDRADTQYF	TGTGCCAGCAGGCCCCTAGACAGGGCAGATACGCAGTATTTT
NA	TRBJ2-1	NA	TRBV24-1	CATKSTGSHNEQFF	TGTGCCACCAAATCGACAGGTTCCCACAATGAGCAGTTCTTC
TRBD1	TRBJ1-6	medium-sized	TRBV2	CASFRDSNSPLHF	TGTGCCAGCTTCCGGGACAGTAATTCACCCCTCCACTTT
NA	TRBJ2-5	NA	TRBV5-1	CASSSTPSGQETQYF	TGCGCCAGCAGCTCAACCCCGTCGGGGCAAGAGACCCAGTACTTC
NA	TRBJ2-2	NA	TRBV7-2	CASQAGPNTGELFF	TGTGCCAGTCAGGCGGGACCGAACACCGGGGAGCTGTTTTTT